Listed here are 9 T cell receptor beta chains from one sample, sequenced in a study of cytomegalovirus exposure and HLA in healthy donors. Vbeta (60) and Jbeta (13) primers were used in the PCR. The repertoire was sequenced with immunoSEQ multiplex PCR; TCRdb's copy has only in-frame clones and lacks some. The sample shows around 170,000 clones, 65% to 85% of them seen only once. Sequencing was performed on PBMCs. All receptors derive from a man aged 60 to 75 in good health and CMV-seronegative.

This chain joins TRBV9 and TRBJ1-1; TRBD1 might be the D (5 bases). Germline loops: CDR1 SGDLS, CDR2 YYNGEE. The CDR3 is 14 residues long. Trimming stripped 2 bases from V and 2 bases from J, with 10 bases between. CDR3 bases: TGTGCCAGCAGCGTGACAGCTATTAACACTGAAGCTTTCTTT. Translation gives CASSVTAINTEAFF.

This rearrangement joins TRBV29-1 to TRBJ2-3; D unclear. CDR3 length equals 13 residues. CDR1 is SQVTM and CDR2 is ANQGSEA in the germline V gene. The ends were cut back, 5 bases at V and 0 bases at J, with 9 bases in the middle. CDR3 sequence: CSVTSLSTDTQYF. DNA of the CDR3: TGCAGCGTTACATCTCTCAGCACAGATACGCAGTATTTT.

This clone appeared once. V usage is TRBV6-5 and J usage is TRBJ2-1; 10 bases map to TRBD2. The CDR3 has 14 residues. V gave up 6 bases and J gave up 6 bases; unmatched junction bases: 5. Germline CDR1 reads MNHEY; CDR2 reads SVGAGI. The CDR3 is CASRQREGSNEQFF. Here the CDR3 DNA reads TGTGCCAGCAGGCAGCGGGAGGGGTCCAATGAGCAGTTCTTC.

The CDR3 coding sequence is TGCGCCAGCAGCCCGATTGGGCGGGAAGACACTGAAGCTTTCTTT. Its protein product is CASSPIGREDTEAFF. V usage is TRBV5-1 and J usage is TRBJ1-1; D remains unclear. V lost 4 bases, J lost 3 bases, and 16 bases lay in between. The CDR3 runs to 15 residues. From germline, CDR1 is SGHRS and CDR2 YFSETQ.

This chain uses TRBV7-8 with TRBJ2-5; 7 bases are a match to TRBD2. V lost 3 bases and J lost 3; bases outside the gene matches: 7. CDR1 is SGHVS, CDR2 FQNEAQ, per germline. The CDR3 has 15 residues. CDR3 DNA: TGTGCCAGCAGCTTTCGGCGGGAGTGGGAAGAGACCCAGTACTTC. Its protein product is CASSFRREWEETQYF.

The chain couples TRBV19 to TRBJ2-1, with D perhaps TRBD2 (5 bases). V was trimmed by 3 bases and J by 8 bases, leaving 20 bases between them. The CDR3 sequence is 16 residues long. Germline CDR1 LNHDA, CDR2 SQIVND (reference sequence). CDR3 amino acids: CASSIPRGLAQDEQFF. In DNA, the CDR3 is TGTGCCAGTAGTATCCCAAGAGGTCTAGCTCAGGATGAGCAGTTCTTC.

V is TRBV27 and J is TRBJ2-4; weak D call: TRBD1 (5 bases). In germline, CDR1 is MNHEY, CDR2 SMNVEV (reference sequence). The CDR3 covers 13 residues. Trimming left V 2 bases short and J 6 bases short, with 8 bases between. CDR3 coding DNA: TGTGCCAGCAGTTTAGACAGCTCAAACATTCAGTACTTC. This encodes CASSLDSSNIQYF.

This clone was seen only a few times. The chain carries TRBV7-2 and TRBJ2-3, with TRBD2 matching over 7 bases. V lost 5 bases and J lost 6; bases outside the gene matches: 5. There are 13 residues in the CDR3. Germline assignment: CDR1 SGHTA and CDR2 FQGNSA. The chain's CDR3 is CASSPSGVDTQYF. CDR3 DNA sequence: TGTGCCAGCAGCCCAAGCGGGGTGGATACGCAGTATTTT.

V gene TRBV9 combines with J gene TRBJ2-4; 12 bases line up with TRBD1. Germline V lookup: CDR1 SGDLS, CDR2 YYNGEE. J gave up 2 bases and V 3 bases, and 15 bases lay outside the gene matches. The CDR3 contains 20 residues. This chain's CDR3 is CASSATGTGGNLGSKNIQYF. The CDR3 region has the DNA TGTGCCAGCAGCGCCACCGGGACAGGGGGCAATTTGGGTTCCAAAAACATTCAGTACTTC.